This is a list of T cell receptor beta chains from one sample in a study of T cells after yellow fever vaccination. TCRdb analysed the 5' RACE reads with MiXCR anew, one entry per CDR3 protein. This sample has under 700,000 distinct CDR3 sequences, with less than 20% found just once. The source was PBMCs, collected about 5 days after the first yellow fever vaccination. Every receptor here comes from a man aged 18 to 30 who received the YFV17D yellow fever vaccine. CDR3s include the opening cysteine and the closing phenylalanine or tryptophan. A D gene is named only where the DNA matches it firmly. Rows give clone size only sometimes, using once, few, many, or a class for an expanded clone.

V	size	J	D	CDR3	DNA
TRBV19	.	TRBJ1-5	.	CASSIWVQNQPQHF	TGTGCCAGTAGTATATGGGTCCAAAATCAGCCCCAGCATTTT
TRBV6-1	few	TRBJ1-5	TRBD1	CASSRDRGAQPQHF	TGTGCCAGCTCCCGGGACAGGGGCGCTCAGCCCCAGCATTTT
TRBV7-3	few	TRBJ2-3	.	CASSLTEPDTQYF	TGTGCCAGCAGCTTAACGGAACCAGATACGCAGTATTTT
TRBV4-3	few	TRBJ2-3	TRBD2	CASSQGASGGRDTQYF	TGCGCCAGCAGCCAAGGAGCTAGCGGGGGACGAGATACGCAGTATTTT
TRBV24-1	.	TRBJ2-1	.	CATFHIWGNEQFF	TGTGCCACCTTTCACATCTGGGGTAATGAGCAGTTCTTC
TRBV6-1	few	TRBJ1-1	.	CASWGTTAMNTEAFF	TGTGCCAGCTGGGGAACGACAGCCATGAACACTGAAGCTTTCTTT
TRBV5-1	few	TRBJ2-4	TRBD1	CASSTLPGQTKNIQYF	TGCGCCAGCAGCACGTTACCGGGACAGACCAAAAACATTCAGTACTTC
TRBV14	.	TRBJ2-5	.	CASSHFRTGGRETQYF	TGTGCCAGCAGCCATTTCAGGACGGGTGGGCGAGAGACCCAGTACTTC
TRBV5-1	.	TRBJ1-3	.	CASSTGGTGHGNTIYF	TGCGCCAGCAGCACCGGAGGCACAGGGCATGGAAACACCATATATTTT
TRBV18	few	TRBJ2-5	.	CASSPPGRGGETQYF	TGTGCCAGCTCACCACCGGGACGAGGGGGGGAGACCCAGTACTTC
TRBV6-1	.	TRBJ2-5	TRBD1	CASRPRQGWETQYF	TGTGCCAGCCGGCCCCGACAGGGGTGGGAGACCCAGTACTTC
TRBV7-2	.	TRBJ2-4	.	CASSLVGGREYF	TGTGCCAGCAGCTTAGTTGGGGGGCGCGAGTACTTC
TRBV27	.	TRBJ2-1	.	CASSAGARGEQFF	TGTGCCAGTAGCGCGGGGGCCCGAGGTGAGCAGTTCTTC
TRBV5-1	.	TRBJ2-3	TRBD2	CASSLISGGLSDTQYF	TGCGCCAGCAGCCTCATTAGCGGGGGGCTGTCAGATACGCAGTATTTT